This T cell receptor beta chain was observed in a study of T-cell memory formation after mild COVID-19. Broader study findings: Whether second-wave clones peaking at day 37 were SARS-CoV-2 specific went unconfirmed. Clones that contracted clustered mainly in CM and EM if CD4+ and in EMRA if CD8+.

Germline V lookup: CDR1 MGHDK, CDR2 SYGVNS. V was clipped by 7 bases and J by 1 base; unmatched bases: 7. This CDR3 contains 15 residues. This clonotype was detected a few times. Its antigen remains unidentified. TCRdb analysed the 5' RACE reads with MiXCR anew, one entry per CDR3 protein. The sample contains around 400,000 distinct CDR3 sequences, approximately 24% of which appear only once. The rearrangement uses TRBV25-1 and TRBJ2-3, with 8 bases aligning to TRBD2. The sample consisted of PBMCs or a T cell subset sorted from them (not recorded which). This TCR derives from an adult woman who had mild COVID-19 (a few samples of this study predate the infection). Cell type and time point are not known. Here the CDR3 reads CASTYSGGGTDTQYF. The CDR3 DNA is TGTGCCAGCACATACAGCGGGGGAGGCACAGATACGCAGTATTTT.